This TCR beta chain came from a study of identifying expanded T cells in peripheral blood. Comments on this clone: The antigen is undetermined.

Healthy donors had no documented immune events, such as infections, while sampled. Only in-frame clones appear in the TCRdb table, and some are missing; sequencing was by immunoSEQ multiplex PCR. The sample has about 85,000 clones, more than 75% seen once. CDR3 length: 14 residues. Trimming pared 6 bases from V and 0 bases from J, leaving 10 bases between. Germline assignment: CDR1 SGHTA and CDR2 FQGNSA. Broader study findings: Clone count variance between roughly 2-week samples rose with total template count. Over two and four weeks, about 16.4 and 19 clones changed, versus around 1.2 between replicates.

The chain links TRBV7-2 to TRBJ2-3; D is possibly TRBD2 (7 bases). The material sequenced was blood. This receptor was identified in a person aged 18-70 years in good health. CDR3 nucleotides: TGTGCCAGCAGGCGGGGGCAGAGCACAGATACGCAGTATTTT. Protein product: CASRRGQSTDTQYF. Supplemented by reference TRBV7-2 and TRBJ2-3, the full variable domain reads GAGVSQSPSNKVTEKGKDVELRCDPISGHTALYWYRQSLGQGLEFLIYFQGNSAPDKSGLPSDRFSAERTGGSVSTLTIQRTQQEDSAVYLCASRRGQSTDTQYFGPGTRLTVL.